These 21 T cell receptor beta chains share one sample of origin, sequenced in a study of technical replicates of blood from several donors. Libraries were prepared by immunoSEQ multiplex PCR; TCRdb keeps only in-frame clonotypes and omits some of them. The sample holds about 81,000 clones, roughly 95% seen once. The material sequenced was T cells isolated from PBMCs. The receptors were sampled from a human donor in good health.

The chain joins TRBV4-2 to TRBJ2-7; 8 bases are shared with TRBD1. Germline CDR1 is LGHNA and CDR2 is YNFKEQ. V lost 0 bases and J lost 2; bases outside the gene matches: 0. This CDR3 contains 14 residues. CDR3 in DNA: TGTGCCAGCAGCCAAGAACAGGGGGCCTACGAGCAGTACTTC. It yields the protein CASSQEQGAYEQYF.

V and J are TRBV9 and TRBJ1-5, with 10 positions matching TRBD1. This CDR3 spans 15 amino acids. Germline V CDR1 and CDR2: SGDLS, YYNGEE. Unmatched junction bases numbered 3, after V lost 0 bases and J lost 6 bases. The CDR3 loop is CASSVGTGGIQPQHF. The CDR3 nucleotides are TGTGCCAGCAGCGTAGGGACAGGGGGGATTCAGCCCCAGCATTTT.

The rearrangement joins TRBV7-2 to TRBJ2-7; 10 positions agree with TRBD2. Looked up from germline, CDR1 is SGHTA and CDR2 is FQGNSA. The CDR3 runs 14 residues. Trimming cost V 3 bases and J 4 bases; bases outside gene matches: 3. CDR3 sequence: CASSLGLANYEQYF. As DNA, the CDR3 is TGTGCCAGCAGCTTGGGACTAGCGAATTACGAGCAGTACTTC.

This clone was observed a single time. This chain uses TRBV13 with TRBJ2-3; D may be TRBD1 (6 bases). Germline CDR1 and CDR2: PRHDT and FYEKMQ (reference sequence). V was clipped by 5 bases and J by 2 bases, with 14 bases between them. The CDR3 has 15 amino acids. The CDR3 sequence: CASSINRAHTDTQYF. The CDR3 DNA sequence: TGTGCCAGCAGCATCAACAGGGCCCACACAGATACGCAGTATTTT.

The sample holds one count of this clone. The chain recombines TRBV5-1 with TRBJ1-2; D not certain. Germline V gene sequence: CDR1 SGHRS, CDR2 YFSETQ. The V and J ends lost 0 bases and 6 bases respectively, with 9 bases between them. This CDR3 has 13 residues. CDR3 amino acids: CASSLDPLDGYTF. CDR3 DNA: TGCGCCAGCAGCTTGGATCCCCTAGATGGCTACACCTTC.

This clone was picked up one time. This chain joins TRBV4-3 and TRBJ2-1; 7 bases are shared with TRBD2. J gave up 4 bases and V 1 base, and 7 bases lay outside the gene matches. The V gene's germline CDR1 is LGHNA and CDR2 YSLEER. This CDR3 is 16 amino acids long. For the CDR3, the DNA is TGCGCCAGCAGCCAAGGTGAACGGGAGGTATACAATGAGCAGTTCTTC. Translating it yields CASSQGEREVYNEQFF.

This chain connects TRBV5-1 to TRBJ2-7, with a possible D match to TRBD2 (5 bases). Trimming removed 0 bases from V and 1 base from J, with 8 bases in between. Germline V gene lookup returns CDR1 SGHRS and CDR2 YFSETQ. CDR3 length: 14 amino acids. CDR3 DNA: TGCGCCAGCAGCTTGGGTGGGGAGTCCTACGAGCAGTACTTC. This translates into CASSLGGESYEQYF.

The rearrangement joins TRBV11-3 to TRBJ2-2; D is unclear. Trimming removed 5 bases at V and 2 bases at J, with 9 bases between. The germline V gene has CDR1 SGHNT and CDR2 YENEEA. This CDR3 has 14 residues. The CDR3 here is CASSPRINTGELFF. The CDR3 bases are TGTGCCAGCAGCCCCAGGATTAACACCGGGGAGCTGTTTTTT.

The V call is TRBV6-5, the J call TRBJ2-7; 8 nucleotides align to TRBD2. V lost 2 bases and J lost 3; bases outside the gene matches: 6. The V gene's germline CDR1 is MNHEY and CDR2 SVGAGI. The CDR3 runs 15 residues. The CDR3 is CASSYVGGRYYEQYF. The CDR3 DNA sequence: TGTGCCAGCAGTTACGTAGGCGGGAGGTACTACGAGCAGTACTTC.

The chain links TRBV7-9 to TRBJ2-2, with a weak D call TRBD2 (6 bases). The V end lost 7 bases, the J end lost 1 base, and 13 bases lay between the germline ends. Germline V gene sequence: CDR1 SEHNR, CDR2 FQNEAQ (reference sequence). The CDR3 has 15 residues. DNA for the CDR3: TGTGCCAGCACCGTGGGACTTCTGAACACCGGGGAGCTGTTTTTT. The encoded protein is CASTVGLLNTGELFF. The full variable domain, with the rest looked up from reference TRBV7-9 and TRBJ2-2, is DTGVSQNPRHKITKRGQNVTFRCDPISEHNRLYWYRQTLGQGPEFLTYFQNEAQLEKSRLLSDRFSAERPKGSFSTLEIQRTEQGDSAMYLCASTVGLLNTGELFFGEGSRLTVL.

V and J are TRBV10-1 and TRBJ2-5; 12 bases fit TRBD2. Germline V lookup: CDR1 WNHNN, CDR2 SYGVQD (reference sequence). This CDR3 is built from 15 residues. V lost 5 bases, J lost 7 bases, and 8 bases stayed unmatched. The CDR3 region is CASSPTSGRAVTQYF. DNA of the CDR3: TGCGCCAGCAGTCCGACTAGCGGGAGAGCGGTGACCCAGTACTTC.

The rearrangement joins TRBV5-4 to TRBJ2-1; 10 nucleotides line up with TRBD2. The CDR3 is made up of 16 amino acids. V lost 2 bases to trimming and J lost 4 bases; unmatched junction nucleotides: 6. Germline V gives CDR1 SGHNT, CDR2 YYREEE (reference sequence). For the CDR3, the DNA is TGTGCCAGCAGCTTAGGTACTAGCGGGACTTACAATGAGCAGTTCTTC. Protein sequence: CASSLGTSGTYNEQFF.

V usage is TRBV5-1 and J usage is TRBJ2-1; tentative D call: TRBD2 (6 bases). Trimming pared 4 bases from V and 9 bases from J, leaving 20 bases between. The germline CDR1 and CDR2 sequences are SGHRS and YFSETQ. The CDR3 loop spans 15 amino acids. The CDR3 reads CASSPRDSSTSEQFF. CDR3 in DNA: TGCGCCAGCAGCCCCCGGGACTCCTCAACGTCTGAGCAGTTCTTC.

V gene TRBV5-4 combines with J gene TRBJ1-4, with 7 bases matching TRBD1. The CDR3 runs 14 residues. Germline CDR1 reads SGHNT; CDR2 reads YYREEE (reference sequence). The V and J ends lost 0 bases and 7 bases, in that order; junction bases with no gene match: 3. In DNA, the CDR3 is TGTGCCAGCAGCTTGGACCGGGACAGTGAAAAACTGTTTTTT. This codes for CASSLDRDSEKLFF. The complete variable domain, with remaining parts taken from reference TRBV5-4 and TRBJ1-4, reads ETGVTQSPTHLIKTRGQQVTLRCSSQSGHNTVSWYQQALGQGPQFIFQYYREEENGRGNFPPRFSGLQFPNYSSELNVNALELDDSALYLCASSLDRDSEKLFFGSGTQLSVL.

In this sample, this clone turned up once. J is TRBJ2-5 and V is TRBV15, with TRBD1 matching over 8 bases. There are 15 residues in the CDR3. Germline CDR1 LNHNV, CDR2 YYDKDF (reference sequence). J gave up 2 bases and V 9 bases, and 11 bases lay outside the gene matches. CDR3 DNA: TGTGCCACGCAGCCGGGACAGGTTACTCAAGAGACCCAGTACTTC. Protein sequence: CATQPGQVTQETQYF. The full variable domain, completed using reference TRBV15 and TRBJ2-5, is DAMVIQNPRYQVTQFGKPVTLSCSQTLNHNVMYWYQQKSSQAPKLLFHYYDKDFNNEADTPDNFQSRRPNTSFCFLDIRSPGLGDTAMYLCATQPGQVTQETQYFGPGTRLLVL.

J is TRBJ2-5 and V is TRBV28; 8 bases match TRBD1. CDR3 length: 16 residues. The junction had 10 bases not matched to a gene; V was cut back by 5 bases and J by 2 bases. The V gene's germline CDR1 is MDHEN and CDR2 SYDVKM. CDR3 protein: CASSPLARQGQETQYF. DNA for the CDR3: TGTGCCAGCAGTCCACTCGCCCGACAGGGGCAAGAGACCCAGTACTTC.

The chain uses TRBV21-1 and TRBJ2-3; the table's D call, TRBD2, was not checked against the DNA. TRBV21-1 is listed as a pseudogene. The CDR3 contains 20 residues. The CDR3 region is CANSKGTSGSRKGSTDTQYF. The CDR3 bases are TGTGCCAACAGCAAGGGGACTAGCGGGAGTCGGAAGGGTAGCACAGATACGCAGTATTTT.

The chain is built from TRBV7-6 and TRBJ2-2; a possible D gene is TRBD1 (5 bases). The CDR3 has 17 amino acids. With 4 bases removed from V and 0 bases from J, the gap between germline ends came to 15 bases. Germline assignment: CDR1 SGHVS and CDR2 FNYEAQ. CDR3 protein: CASSSGFRQTNTGELFF. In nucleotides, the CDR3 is TGTGCCAGCAGCTCAGGATTTCGACAGACGAACACCGGGGAGCTGTTTTTT.

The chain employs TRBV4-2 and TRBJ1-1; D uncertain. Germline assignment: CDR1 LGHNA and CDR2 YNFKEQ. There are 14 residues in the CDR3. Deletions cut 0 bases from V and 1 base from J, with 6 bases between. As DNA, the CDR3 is TGTGCCAGCAGCCAAGATCCGCGGAACACTGAAGCTTTCTTT. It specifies CASSQDPRNTEAFF.

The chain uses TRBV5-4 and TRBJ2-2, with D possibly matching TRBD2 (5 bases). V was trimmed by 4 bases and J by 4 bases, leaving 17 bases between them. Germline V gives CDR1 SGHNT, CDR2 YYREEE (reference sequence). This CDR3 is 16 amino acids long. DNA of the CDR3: TGTGCCAGCAGCAAACAGCGGCTATCCACCACCGGGGAGCTGTTTTTT. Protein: CASSKQRLSTTGELFF.

The CDR3 bases are TGCGCCAGCAGCGCCCGGGACAGCGCCTACAATGAGCAGTTCTTC. Encoded protein: CASSARDSAYNEQFF. The chain uses TRBV5-1 and TRBJ2-1; 7 positions match TRBD1. Unmatched junction bases numbered 6, after V lost 4 bases and J lost 2 bases. Germline V CDR1 and CDR2: SGHRS, YFSETQ. The CDR3 length is 15 residues.